Presented here are 23 T cell receptor beta chains from one specimen sequenced in a study of blood T cell repertoires in COVID-19. The method was immunoSEQ multiplex PCR; TCRdb's version includes in-frame clones alone and lacks a portion of them. Of about 200,000 clones in the sample, 80% are singletons; the top ten hold about 7%. The source material was peripheral blood. Every receptor here comes from a woman aged 70-85 years with acute or convalescent COVID-19.

The gene calls are TRBV7-8 and TRBJ2-2; TRBD1 aligns across 7 bases. The CDR3 consists of 16 residues. Per the germline V gene, CDR1 is SGHVS and CDR2 is FQNEAQ. After removal of 8 bases from V and 0 bases from J, the junction contained 9 bases not matched to a gene. CDR3 in amino acids: CASHTQGQTNTGELFF. The CDR3 bases are TGTGCCAGCCACACCCAGGGACAGACGAACACCGGGGAGCTGTTTTTT.

The chain is built from TRBV7-9 and TRBJ2-3; no reliable D call. The CDR3 has 16 residues. Germline V CDR1 and CDR2: SEHNR, FQNEAQ (reference sequence). V lost 4 bases and J lost 0, with 14 bases in between. CDR3 amino acids: CASSSLTLSSTDTQYF. Here the CDR3 DNA reads TGTGCCAGCAGCTCACTTACTCTTTCTAGCACAGATACGCAGTATTTT.

The rearrangement uses TRBV6-5 and TRBJ2-3, with 8 bases matching TRBD2. The J segment lost 4 bases and the V segment lost 6 bases, leaving 6 bases of the junction unmatched. Germline loops: CDR1 MNHEY, CDR2 SVGAGI. CDR3 length: 14 residues. The CDR3 DNA follows: TGTGCCAGCAGCCCCGGGGGGGCAGCAGATACGCAGTATTTT. It codes for CASSPGGAADTQYF.

The genes are TRBV6-4 and TRBJ1-2; 8 positions match TRBD1. Germline V gene data show CDR1 as MRHNA and CDR2 as SNTAGT. The CDR3 runs to 18 residues. The trim removed 2 bases at V and 3 bases at J, leaving 14 bases unmatched. The CDR3 sequence is CASSDDRQGPGPDYGYTF. The DNA for the CDR3 is TGTGCCAGCAGTGACGATAGACAGGGGCCCGGGCCCGACTATGGCTACACCTTC.

The genes are TRBV10-3 and TRBJ2-5; possible D gene TRBD2, 7 bases. The V end lost 3 bases, the J end lost 5 bases, and 16 bases lay between the germline ends. The CDR3 has 15 residues. Germline V gene data show CDR1 as ENHRY and CDR2 as SYGVKD. In nucleotides, the CDR3 is TGTGCCATCAGTGATCCGGGGGGCAAGGTTGAGACCCAGTACTTC. This encodes CAISDPGGKVETQYF.

This clone was counted a few times. The chain recombines TRBV7-2 with TRBJ2-3, with 8 nucleotides matching TRBD2. CDR3 length equals 13 residues. Germline CDR1 SGHTA, CDR2 FQGNSA. V dropped 0 bases and J dropped 11; count of bases not matched to a gene: 4. CDR3 residues: CASSLAGAGGQYF. As DNA, the CDR3 is TGTGCCAGCAGCTTAGCAGGGGCGGGGGGGCAGTATTTT. Full variable domain (outside the CDR3, taken from reference TRBV7-2 and TRBJ2-3): GAGVSQSPSNKVTEKGKDVELRCDPISGHTALYWYRQSLGQGLEFLIYFQGNSAPDKSGLPSDRFSAERTGGSVSTLTIQRTQQEDSAVYLCASSLAGAGGQYFGPGTRLTVL.

CDR3 sequence: CATSDTSGGAEADTQYF. The CDR3 nucleotides are TGTGCCACCAGTGATACTAGCGGGGGGGCTGAGGCAGATACGCAGTATTTT. The genes are TRBV24-1 and TRBJ2-3; TRBD2 matches at 13 bases. Losses at the gene ends were 3 bases for V and 4 bases for J; bases not matched to a gene: 6. The CDR3 covers 17 residues. CDR1 and CDR2 from the germline V gene are KGHDR and SFDVKD.

This clone was seen a handful of times. The gene calls are TRBV30 and TRBJ1-1; a weak D match, TRBD1 (5 bases). Germline assignment: CDR1 GTSNPN and CDR2 SVGIG (reference sequence). V was pared by 3 bases and J by 0 bases, with 14 bases between. The CDR3 covers 15 residues. CDR3: CAWRRPGGVNTEAFF. In DNA, the CDR3 is TGTGCCTGGAGGAGGCCGGGGGGGGTGAACACTGAAGCTTTCTTT.

CDR3 residues: CASSLDRTGYGYTF. Here the CDR3 DNA reads TGTGCCAGCAGCTTAGATCGGACAGGGTATGGCTACACCTTC. The rearrangement uses TRBV7-8 and TRBJ1-2; the match to TRBD1 covers 8 bases. This CDR3 comprises 14 residues. V lost 1 base to trimming and J lost 5 bases; unmatched junction nucleotides: 3. Looked up from germline, CDR1 is SGHVS and CDR2 is FQNEAQ.

The V gene is TRBV11-2, the J gene TRBJ1-6, with 10 bases matching TRBD1. Germline CDR1 is SGHAT and CDR2 is FQNNGV. The J segment lost 7 bases and the V segment lost 4 bases, leaving 4 bases of the junction unmatched. CDR3 length: 15 residues. The CDR3 DNA is TGTGCCAGCAGCTGGGACAGGGGTGAGAATTCACCCCTCCACTTT. This translates into CASSWDRGENSPLHF. The full variable domain, completed using reference TRBV11-2 and TRBJ1-6, is EAGVAQSPRYKIIEKRQSVAFWCNPISGHATLYWYQQILGQGPKLLIQFQNNGVVDDSQLPKDRFSAERLKGVDSTLKIQPAKLEDSAVYLCASSWDRGENSPLHFGNGTRLTVT.

The V and J genes are TRBV11-3 and TRBJ2-2; D not certain. The length of the CDR3 is 14 residues. Deletions cut 0 bases from V and 7 bases from J, with 9 bases between. Germline V gene sequence: CDR1 SGHNT, CDR2 YENEEA. CDR3 nucleotides: TGTGCCAGCAGCTTAGATCGCGGCGGCGGGGAGCTGTTTTTT. Residues: CASSLDRGGGELFF. Full variable domain (missing parts from reference TRBV11-3 and TRBJ2-2): EAGVVQSPRYKIIEKKQPVAFWCNPISGHNTLYWYLQNLGQGPELLIRYENEEAVDDSQLPKDRFSAERLKGVDSTLKIQPAELGDSAVYLCASSLDRGGGELFFGEGSRLTVL.

The chain recombines TRBV2 with TRBJ2-7; 9 bases agree with TRBD1. V lost 7 bases to trimming and J lost 6 bases; unmatched junction nucleotides: 13. CDR3 length: 15 amino acids. Looked up from germline, CDR1 is SNHLY and CDR2 is FYNNEI. DNA of the CDR3: TGTGCCAGCACAAAGATGGGGACAGGGTACCCCGAGCAGTACGTC. Amino acids: CASTKMGTGYPEQYV.

The chain is built from TRBV10-2 and TRBJ2-3; TRBD1 agrees at 7 bases. Germline CDR1 reads WSHSY; CDR2 reads SAAADI. V shed 6 bases and J 2 bases; nucleotides not matched to a gene: 8. The CDR3 length is 15 residues. The CDR3 reads CASRLRDSSTDTQYF. CDR3 nucleotide sequence: TGCGCCAGCAGACTCCGGGACAGTTCCACAGATACGCAGTATTTT.

DNA of the CDR3: TGTGCCAGCAGCATAATGGAGGGGATAGCAGATACGCAGTATTTT. Translating gives CASSIMEGIADTQYF. The chain is built from TRBV9 and TRBJ2-3; D is possibly TRBD2 (6 bases). Germline V gene sequence: CDR1 SGDLS, CDR2 YYNGEE. Trimming took off 4 bases at V and 4 bases at J, with 16 bases between the two ends. The CDR3 totals 15 residues.

The chain combines TRBV6-5 with TRBJ1-2; 7 bases are shared with TRBD1. Germline assignment: CDR1 MNHEY and CDR2 SVGAGI. The CDR3 has 14 residues. With 4 bases clipped from V and 7 bases from J, the junction kept 9 bases outside the gene matches. CDR3: CASSSQGGSGGYTF. CDR3 bases: TGTGCCAGCAGTTCCCAAGGGGGCTCTGGTGGCTACACCTTC.

The genes are TRBV11-3 and TRBJ2-5, with 10 bases matching TRBD1. The germline V gene has CDR1 SGHNT and CDR2 YENEEA. CDR3 length: 14 residues. After removal of 5 bases from V and 4 bases from J, the junction contained 4 bases not matched to a gene. The DNA for the CDR3 is TGTGCCAGCAGCGGCCGGACAGGGGGAGAGACCCAGTACTTC. Its translation is CASSGRTGGETQYF.

The genes are TRBV5-1 and TRBJ2-2; 7 nucleotides match TRBD1. J lost 6 bases, V lost 4 bases, and 12 bases had no gene match. The CDR3 covers 16 residues. In germline, CDR1 is SGHRS, CDR2 YFSETQ. The CDR3 here is CASSPRGTGVSGELFF. The CDR3 DNA follows: TGCGCCAGCAGCCCTAGGGGAACAGGGGTGTCCGGGGAGCTGTTTTTT.

The V and J genes are TRBV7-7 and TRBJ2-5; tentative D call: TRBD1 (6 bases). Germline V gene lookup returns CDR1 SSHAT and CDR2 FNYEAQ (reference sequence). V dropped 5 bases and J dropped 9 bases, with 16 bases sitting between them. CDR3 length equals 13 residues. In DNA form, the CDR3 reads TGTGCCAGCAGCCTAGACTTAAGACAGGCCCAGTACTTC. Protein: CASSLDLRQAQYF.

The chain recombines TRBV7-6 with TRBJ2-3, with D perhaps matching TRBD2 (7 bases). The CDR3 runs to 19 residues. CDR1 is SGHVS, CDR2 FNYEAQ, per germline. The V end was cut by 1 base, the J end by 1 base, with 21 bases between. CDR3 in DNA: TGTGCCAGCAGCTTAGAGCCTCTACGGGGGGCCTCTGGCACAGATACGCAGTATTTT. Translating it yields CASSLEPLRGASGTDTQYF.

This chain uses TRBV9 with TRBJ2-5; 7 bases match TRBD2. This CDR3 has 18 amino acids. Trimming cost V 0 bases and J 5 bases; bases outside gene matches: 16. The germline gives CDR1 SGDLS, CDR2 YYNGEE. Written as DNA, the CDR3 is TGTGCCAGCAGCGTAGCTCGTGGGCGGGGGACCACGGGGGAGACCCAGTACTTC. Residues: CASSVARGRGTTGETQYF. The variable domain in full, completed from reference TRBV9 and TRBJ2-5, reads DSGVTQTPKHLITATGQRVTLRCSPRSGDLSVYWYQQSLDQGLQFLIQYYNGEERAKGNILERFSAQQFPDLHSELNLSSLELGDSALYFCASSVARGRGTTGETQYFGPGTRLLVL.

The CDR3 region has the DNA TGCGCCAGCAGCCAGACAGGGGATTATAGACGGACTGAAGCTTTCTTT. This translates into CASSQTGDYRRTEAFF. The chain recombines TRBV5-1 with TRBJ1-1; the match to TRBD1 covers 8 bases. CDR3 length: 16 residues. Unmatched junction bases numbered 13, after V lost 4 bases and J lost 5 bases. Germline assignment: CDR1 SGHRS and CDR2 YFSETQ. The full variable domain, in which reference TRBV5-1 and TRBJ1-1 provide the parts outside the CDR3, is KAGVTQTPRYLIKTRGQQVTLSCSPISGHRSVSWYQQTPGQGLQFLFEYFSETQRNKGNFPGRFSGRQFSNSRSEMNVSTLELGDSALYLCASSQTGDYRRTEAFFGQGTRLTVV.

The chain has TRBV12-3 or TRBV12-4 and TRBJ2-1; weak D call: TRBD2 (6 bases). CDR3 length: 12 residues. V lost 3 bases to trimming and J lost 9 bases, with 9 bases between them. The CDR3, as DNA: TGTGCCAGCAGTTTCAGGAGGGGTGAGCAGTTCTTC. Encoded protein: CASSFRRGEQFF.

The rearrangement uses TRBV18 and TRBJ1-4; TRBD1 is a possible D gene (5 bases). Germline assignment: CDR1 KGHSH and CDR2 LQKENI. Trimming stripped 1 base from V and 7 bases from J, with 7 bases between. The CDR3 runs to 13 residues. CDR3 amino acids: CASSPRDSEKLFF. In nucleotides, the CDR3 is TGTGCCAGCTCACCACGGGACTCTGAAAAACTGTTTTTT.